This TCR beta chain is from a study of T cells in Graves' hyperthyroidism and ophthalmopathy. Study-wide results and caveats: Separating ophthalmopathy from stable hyperthyroidism was achieved by a 13 V-J model.

It was RNA transcripts that yielded the amplified TCR beta CDR3 regions. The primer set for the first-round RT-PCR of the TCR CDR3 was HTBI. TCRdb ran MiXCR on the multiplex PCR reads and lists one entry per CDR3 protein. The sample shows around 340,000 distinct CDR3 sequences, 16% of them seen only once. CDR3 size: 14 residues. Germline V gives CDR1 SQVTM, CDR2 ANQGSEA. The germline V and J ends were trimmed by 7 bases and 4 bases, with 16 bases remaining between them. The study based diagnoses on clinical symptoms, serum thyroxine and TRAb, thyroid ultrasound and orbital computed tomography. The authors obtained PBMCs from over 8.5 ml of fresh peripheral blood. Notes on this clonotype: Its antigen is as yet unknown.

The TCR originated in a man aged 25-45 years with Graves' hyperthyroidism. Sample: blood. This rearrangement joins TRBV29-1 to TRBJ2-2; tentative D call: TRBD2 (6 bases). The CDR3 spells CSAEEGEGTGELFF. In DNA, the CDR3 is TGCAGCGCCGAGGAGGGTGAGGGCACCGGGGAGCTGTTTTTT.